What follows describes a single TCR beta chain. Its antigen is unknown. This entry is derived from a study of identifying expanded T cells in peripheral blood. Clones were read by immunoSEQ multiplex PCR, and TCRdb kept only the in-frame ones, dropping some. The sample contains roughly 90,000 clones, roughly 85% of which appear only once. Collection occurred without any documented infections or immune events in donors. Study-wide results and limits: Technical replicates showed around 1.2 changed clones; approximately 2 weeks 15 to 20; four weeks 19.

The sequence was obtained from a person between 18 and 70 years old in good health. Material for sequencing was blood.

CDR3 nucleotides: TGTGCCAGCAGCTTTAAATTATTTGCGGGACAGGGGACCTCTGGCTACACCTTC. Protein: CASSFKLFAGQGTSGYTF. This chain connects TRBV7-2 to TRBJ1-2, with 10 bases identical to TRBD1. Trimming removed 3 bases from V and 7 bases from J; junction bases left unmatched: 17. The germline V gene encodes CDR1 SGHTA and CDR2 FQGNSA. CDR3 length: 18 residues.